A selection of T cell receptor beta chains follows, all from one sample in a study of response to subunit inactivated influenza vaccine. TCRdb reprocessed the RT-PCR reads with MiXCR, giving one entry per CDR3 protein. The sample contains over 400,000 distinct CDR3 sequences, 9.5% to 12% of which appear only once. The source was PBMCs from blood, collected about 40 days after vaccination. Receptor source: a man between 45 and 60 years old who received an inactivated influenza vaccine. Both conserved end residues are part of each CDR3. The D gene is left open where the match is weak. Size tells how often a clone was seen (once, few, many) or the class of an expanded clone, and some rows leave it out.

d_gene	v_gene	j_gene	abundance	CDR3aa	CDR3nt
.	TRBV7-2	TRBJ1-4	.	CASSKNAQNEKLFF	TGTGCCAGCAGCAAGAACGCCCAGAATGAAAAACTGTTTTTT
TRBD1	TRBV7-8	TRBJ1-5	.	CASSLAPGQGNSQPQHF	TGTGCCAGCAGCTTAGCGCCGGGACAGGGTAACAGTCAGCCCCAGCATTTT
TRBD2	TRBV20-1	TRBJ2-2	.	CSAPSGRNTGELFF	TGCAGTGCTCCTAGCGGGAGGAACACCGGGGAGCTGTTTTTT
TRBD1	TRBV6-2/TRBV6-3	TRBJ1-1	few	CASSYSGQAEAFF	TGTGCCAGCAGTTATTCGGGACAGGCCGAAGCTTTCTTT
TRBD1	TRBV28	TRBJ1-2	.	CASSLPQTGTHGYTF	TGTGCCAGCAGTTTACCCCAGACAGGGACCCATGGCTACACCTTC
.	TRBV7-8	TRBJ1-5	few	CASSQERVRRNQPQHF	TGTGCCAGCAGCCAAGAAAGGGTTCGCCGCAATCAGCCCCAGCATTTT
.	TRBV12-3/TRBV12-4	TRBJ2-2	many	CASSWDFPNTGELFF	TGTGCCAGCAGTTGGGACTTTCCGAACACCGGGGAGCTGTTTTTT
.	TRBV20-1	TRBJ2-7	few	CSARETETYEQYF	TGCAGTGCTAGAGAGACGGAAACCTACGAGCAGTACTTC
TRBD1	TRBV15	TRBJ2-7	.	CATSRRTGVREQYF	TGTGCCACCAGCAGAAGGACAGGGGTACGCGAGCAGTACTTC
TRBD1	TRBV7-9	TRBJ2-7	few	CASRQGQGSYEQYF	TGTGCCAGCAGGCAGGGACAGGGATCATACGAGCAGTACTTC
TRBD1	TRBV11-2	TRBJ2-5	.	CASSLVGQGRKTQYF	TGTGCCAGCAGCTTAGTAGGACAGGGGAGGAAGACCCAGTACTTC
TRBD2	TRBV12-3/TRBV12-4	TRBJ2-1	many	CASRALAVPYNEQFF	TGTGCCAGCAGGGCTCTAGCGGTACCCTACAATGAGCAGTTCTTC
TRBD1	TRBV20-1	TRBJ1-5	few	CSAREGGAGQPQHF	TGCAGTGCTAGAGAAGGGGGCGCCGGTCAGCCCCAGCATTTT
.	TRBV5-6	TRBJ2-1	few	CASSLIVSSYNEQFF	TGTGCCAGCAGCTTGATTGTAAGTAGCTACAATGAGCAGTTCTTC
TRBD1	TRBV28	TRBJ2-2	many	CASSFHLGQDNTGELFF	TGTGCCAGCAGTTTCCACCTGGGACAGGACAACACCGGGGAGCTGTTTTTT
.	TRBV11-2	TRBJ1-4	.	CASSPGGGEKLFF	TGTGCCAGCAGCCCAGGTGGTGGGGAAAAACTGTTTTTT
TRBD1	TRBV5-5	TRBJ2-1	.	CASSTDRAGDQQFF	TGTGCCAGCAGCACGGACAGGGCTGGAGACCAGCAGTTCTTC
TRBD2	TRBV6-4	TRBJ2-3	.	CASSPSGSVRDTQYF	TGTGCCAGCAGCCCTAGCGGGAGCGTTAGAGATACGCAGTATTTT
.	TRBV6-2/TRBV6-3	TRBJ2-1	.	CASRPGGGVLQFF	TGTGCCAGCAGACCGGGGGGCGGGGTCCTGCAGTTCTTC
TRBD2	TRBV7-8	TRBJ2-2	few	CASSLLAGGPVTGELFF	TGTGCCAGCAGCTTACTAGCGGGAGGGCCGGTCACCGGGGAGCTGTTTTTT
.	TRBV7-9	TRBJ2-7	many	CASSLIDRVQYF	TGTGCCAGCAGCTTAATAGACCGGGTGCAGTACTTC
.	TRBV20-1	TRBJ2-1	few	CSARDLVAEQFF	TGCAGTGCTAGAGATCTGGTGGCTGAGCAGTTCTTC
.	TRBV7-8	TRBJ2-4	.	CASSLAGGTPAGNIQYF	TGTGCCAGCAGCTTAGCCGGCGGGACGCCAGCCGGAAACATTCAGTACTTC
.	TRBV7-7	TRBJ2-5	.	CASSLVGPPTDQTQYF	TGTGCCAGCAGCTTAGTGGGTCCCCCGACAGACCAGACCCAGTACTTC
.	TRBV20-1	TRBJ2-2	few	CSVRPGITGELFF	TGCAGTGTTAGGCCAGGGATAACCGGGGAGCTGTTTTTT
TRBD1	TRBV27	TRBJ2-1	few	CASSLQAGTGFYNEQFF	TGTGCCAGCAGTCTACAGGCCGGGACAGGGTTCTACAATGAGCAGTTCTTC
.	TRBV12-3/TRBV12-4	TRBJ2-1	.	CASSPGRLNEQFF	TGTGCCAGCAGTCCCGGAAGACTCAATGAGCAGTTCTTC
.	TRBV9	TRBJ1-3	few	CASSVGWRRTGNTIYF	TGTGCCAGCAGCGTAGGCTGGAGGCGGACTGGAAACACCATATATTTT
TRBD1	TRBV7-2	TRBJ2-3	many	CASSQGIYTDTQYF	TGTGCCAGCTCACAGGGGATATACACAGATACGCAGTATTTT
TRBD1	TRBV6-5	TRBJ2-5	few	CASSSYRGLQETQYF	TGTGCCAGCAGTTCCTACAGGGGGCTGCAAGAGACCCAGTACTTC
.	TRBV7-2	TRBJ1-2	.	CASTTVGGVGEVDGYTF	TGTGCCAGCACCACCGTGGGTGGAGTAGGGGAGGTCGACGGCTACACCTTC
TRBD1	TRBV6-1	TRBJ1-1	many	CASSKDRDTEAFF	TGTGCCAGCAGTAAGGACAGGGACACTGAAGCTTTCTTT
TRBD2	TRBV5-1	TRBJ2-1	.	CASAGDPGLVDFRYNEQFF	TGCGCCAGCGCTGGAGATCCGGGACTAGTCGATTTCCGTTACAATGAGCAGTTCTTC
.	TRBV6-2/TRBV6-3	TRBJ2-2	many	CASSPGRRAGELFF	TGTGCCAGCAGTCCAGGGAGGAGAGCCGGGGAGCTGTTTTTT
TRBD1	TRBV25-1	TRBJ2-1	many	CASSNVAGQGIF	TGTGCCAGCAGCAATGTAGCGGGACAGGGGATCTTC
TRBD1	TRBV9	TRBJ1-2	few	CASRRDSEINYGYTF	TGTGCCAGCAGAAGGGACAGCGAAATTAACTATGGCTACACCTTC
TRBD2	TRBV29-1	TRBJ2-3	many	CSVEAGADTDTQYF	TGCAGCGTCGAAGCGGGAGCGGACACAGATACGCAGTATTTT
.	TRBV7-2	TRBJ1-5	many	CASSLEPLGQPQHF	TGTGCCAGCAGCTTAGAACCGTTGGGGCAGCCCCAGCATTTT
TRBD1	TRBV20-1	TRBJ2-1	few	CSGTGGNYNEQFF	TGCAGTGGTACAGGGGGAAACTACAATGAGCAGTTCTTC
.	TRBV12-3/TRBV12-4	TRBJ1-5	many	CASSLSENQPQHF	TGTGCCAGCAGTTTGTCAGAAAATCAGCCCCAGCATTTT